The T cell receptor beta chain under discussion was sequenced for a study of cytomegalovirus exposure and HLA in healthy donors. The PCR was carried out with 60 Vbeta primers and 13 Jbeta primers. Clones were read by immunoSEQ multiplex PCR, and TCRdb kept only the in-frame ones, dropping some. The repertoire holds 90,000 to 120,000 clones, with over 60% as singletons. A remark on this clone: The antigen is undetermined.

Study-wide points: Most TCR sequences were rare, but some public TCRs occurred in many donors. A further, later analysis showed that HLA-associated TCR beta chains (compared with equally common others) were more clonally expanded.

The sequenced material came from PBMCs. This TCR was recovered from a male donor in good health and CMV-seronegative.

The CDR3 coding sequence is TGTGCCAGCAGCTTAAGCGCCATCACAGATACGCAGTATTTT. This translates into CASSLSAITDTQYF. The V gene is TRBV11-2, the J gene TRBJ2-3; D gene uncertain. The CDR3 spans 14 residues. V gave up 2 bases and J gave up 2 bases, with 8 bases separating them. Germline-derived CDR1 and CDR2 are SGHAT and FQNNGV.